This T cell receptor beta chain was sequenced for a study of blood T cell repertoires in COVID-19. On the study more broadly: Sources were T cells, B-cell-depleted T cells, or PBMCs; the material itself was cDNA or gDNA.

The CDR3 is 12 residues long. Germline CDR1 is LNHDA and CDR2 is SQIVND (reference sequence). Trimming shortened V by 10 bases and J by 1 base, and 7 bases separated the two germline ends. The repertoire was sequenced with immunoSEQ multiplex PCR; TCRdb's copy has only in-frame clones and lacks some. The repertoire includes about 100,000 clones, about 85% of them detected once, and about 3.8% sits in the top ten. Specimen: peripheral blood. The TCR sequence derives from a man in his sixties with acute or convalescent COVID-19. This chain links TRBV19 with TRBJ2-2; D is undetermined. In DNA form, the CDR3 reads TGTGCCACTTCTCGGAACACCGGGGAGCTGTTTTTT. Its translation: CATSRNTGELFF. The variable domain in full, completed from reference TRBV19 and TRBJ2-2, reads DGGITQSPKYLFRKEGQNVTLSCEQNLNHDAMYWYRQDPGQGLRLIYYSQIVNDFQKGDIAEGYSVSREKKESFPLTVTSAQKNPTAFYLCATSRNTGELFFGEGSRLTVL.